This T cell receptor (beta chain) is drawn from a study of T-cell memory formation after mild COVID-19. Study in general: Clusters of TCRs were largely donor specific. Study results and limitations: CD4+ clones that contracted lay mainly in CM and EM; CD8+ ones lay in EMRA. Pre-infection memory held some responding clones, suggesting pre-existing cross-reactive T cells responded.

This clonotype was found many times. Its antigen remains unknown. Employing constant-segment primers, 5'RACE generated TCR alpha and TCR beta cDNA libraries bearing sample barcodes and UMIs. One entry per CDR3 protein, called by TCRdb with MiXCR from the 5' RACE reads. The table records 470,000 or so distinct CDR3 sequences, roughly 17% of them present only once. Sequencing input: PBMCs or a T cell subset sorted from them (not recorded which). The receptor comes from a man between 18 and 35 years old who had mild COVID-19 (a few samples of this study predate the infection). Cell type and time point are not known.

CDR3 sequence (DNA): TGTGCCAGCAGTTACAGGGCCTACAATGAGCAGTTCTTC. It yields the protein CASSYRAYNEQFF. This chain joins TRBV6-2 or TRBV6-3 and TRBJ2-1; D unclear. The CDR3 contains 13 residues. Germline V gene sequence: CDR1 MNHEY, CDR2 SVGEGT. Deletions cut 2 bases from V and 2 bases from J, with 4 bases between.